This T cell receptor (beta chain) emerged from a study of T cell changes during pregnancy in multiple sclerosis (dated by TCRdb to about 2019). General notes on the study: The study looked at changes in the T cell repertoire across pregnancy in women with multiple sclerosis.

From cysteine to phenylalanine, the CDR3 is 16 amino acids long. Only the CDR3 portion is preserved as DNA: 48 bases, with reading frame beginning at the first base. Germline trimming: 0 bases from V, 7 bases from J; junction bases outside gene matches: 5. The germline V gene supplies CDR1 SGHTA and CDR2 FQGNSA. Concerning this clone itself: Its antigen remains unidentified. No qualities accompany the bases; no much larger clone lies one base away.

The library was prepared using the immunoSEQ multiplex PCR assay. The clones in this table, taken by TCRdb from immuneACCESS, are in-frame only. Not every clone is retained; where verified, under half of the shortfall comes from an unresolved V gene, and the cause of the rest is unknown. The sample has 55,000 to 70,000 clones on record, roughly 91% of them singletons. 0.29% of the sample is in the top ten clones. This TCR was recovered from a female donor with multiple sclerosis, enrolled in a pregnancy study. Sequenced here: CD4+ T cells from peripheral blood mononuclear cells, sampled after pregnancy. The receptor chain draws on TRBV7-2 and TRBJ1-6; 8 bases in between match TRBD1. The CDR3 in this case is CASSLAVTGVNSPLHF. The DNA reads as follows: TGTGCCAGCAGCTTAGCGGTGACAGGGGTAAATTCACCCCTCCACTTT.